These 24 T cell receptor beta chains were sequenced from one sample in a study of shared clonotypes between healthy human individuals. Produced via immunoSEQ multiplex PCR; TCRdb's table is partial and in-frame only. The table lists around 2,000,000 clones, over 85% of them singletons. Material for sequencing was naive CD4+ T cells sorted from blood. Noted subset: CD45RA+ positively selected. These receptors were taken from a man aged 18 to 29 in good health.

J is TRBJ2-3 and V is TRBV19; D gene ambiguous. In germline, CDR1 is LNHDA, CDR2 SQIVND (reference sequence). Trimming left V 5 bases short and J 10 bases short, with 13 bases between. CDR3 length equals 12 residues. The CDR3, as DNA: TGTGCCAGTAGTCCAGACTTAATATCGCAGTATTTT. Translating it yields CASSPDLISQYF.

The chain links TRBV13 to TRBJ1-4; possibly TRBD1 for D (5 bases). The CDR3 runs 13 residues. V lost 1 base, J lost 8 bases, and 8 bases lay in between. The germline V gene has CDR1 PRHDT and CDR2 FYEKMQ (reference sequence). For the CDR3, the DNA is TGTGCCAGCAGCTTAGTAGGGGTAGAAAAACTGTTTTTT. Translation gives CASSLVGVEKLFF.

The rearrangement joins TRBV7-9 to TRBJ1-3; 8 nucleotides align to TRBD1. The CDR3 has 15 residues. Germline-derived CDR1 and CDR2 are SEHNR and FQNEAQ (reference sequence). Unmatched junction bases numbered 1, after V lost 1 base and J lost 2 bases. CDR3 sequence (DNA): TGTGCCAGCAGCTTAGGACAGGGGCCTGGAAACACCATATATTTT. Translating gives CASSLGQGPGNTIYF.

In its sample, this clone was seen once. V is TRBV6-1 and J is TRBJ2-5; D gene unclear. Germline-derived CDR1 and CDR2 are MNHNS and SASEGT. V was trimmed by 2 bases and J by 4 bases, leaving 5 bases between them. This CDR3 is 12 amino acids long. This CDR3 reads CASSERRETQYF. CDR3 sequence (DNA): TGTGCCAGCAGTGAACGGAGAGAGACCCAGTACTTC.

DNA of the CDR3: TGTGCCAGCCGGGGGTACGACAATGAGCAGTTCTTC. Its translation: CASRGYDNEQFF. The chain combines TRBV2 with TRBJ2-1, with D possibly being TRBD2 (6 bases). This CDR3 is 12 amino acids long. Trimming left V 8 bases short and J 5 bases short, with 10 bases between. The germline V gene has CDR1 SNHLY and CDR2 FYNNEI.

The rearrangement links TRBV18 to TRBJ2-5; a possible D gene is TRBD1 (5 bases). Germline V lookup: CDR1 KGHSH, CDR2 LQKENI. The germline V and J ends were trimmed by 0 bases and 4 bases, with 9 bases remaining between them. This CDR3 has 14 amino acids. CDR3 sequence reads: CASSPPGLSETQYF. As DNA, the CDR3 is TGTGCCAGCTCACCACCGGGGCTGTCAGAGACCCAGTACTTC.

V and J are TRBV19 and TRBJ2-7; possibly TRBD1 for D (5 bases). Germline V CDR1 and CDR2: LNHDA, SQIVND (reference sequence). The V gene lost 5 bases and the J gene lost 3 bases, with 17 bases spanning the gap. This CDR3 has 15 residues. The CDR3 region is CASSRREETFYEQYF. The DNA for the CDR3 is TGTGCCAGTAGTCGCAGGGAAGAGACGTTCTACGAGCAGTACTTC.

In regard to this clone: The same CDR3 arises from other DNA sequences in this sample as well. The chain uses TRBV25-1 and TRBJ1-6; TRBD1 is a possible D gene (6 bases). Germline V gene data show CDR1 as MGHDK and CDR2 as SYGVNS. This CDR3 contains 14 residues. Trimming left V 3 bases short and J 4 bases short, with 7 bases between. The CDR3 is CASSETGYNSPLHF. CDR3 nucleotides: TGTGCCAGCAGTGAGACAGGTTATAATTCACCCCTCCACTTT.

This rearrangement joins TRBV2 to TRBJ2-2, with 7 bases identical to TRBD2. J gave up 3 bases and V 5 bases, and 6 bases lay outside the gene matches. Germline V lookup: CDR1 SNHLY, CDR2 FYNNEI. The CDR3 spans 15 residues. CDR3 amino acids: CASSSQGGDTGELFF. The CDR3 DNA reads as TGTGCCAGCAGTTCCCAGGGAGGGGACACCGGGGAGCTGTTTTTT.

On this clone: This specimen includes other DNA sequences encoding the same CDR3. V gene TRBV5-1 combines with J gene TRBJ2-5, with 7 bases aligning to TRBD1. The CDR3 covers 13 residues. CDR1 and CDR2 from the germline V gene are SGHRS and YFSETQ. V was clipped by 5 bases and J by 5 bases; unmatched bases: 6. The CDR3 nucleotides are TGCGCCAGCAGTGTAGGGGGCGCGGAGACCCAGTACTTC. It yields the protein CASSVGGAETQYF.

The chain employs TRBV15 and TRBJ1-4; no clear D. V lost 0 bases and J lost 7, with 15 bases in between. The CDR3 covers 16 residues. From germline, CDR1 is LNHNV and CDR2 YYDKDF (reference sequence). This CDR3 reads CATSRDPRVVGEKLFF. CDR3 DNA sequence: TGTGCCACCAGCAGAGATCCCCGGGTTGTGGGTGAAAAACTGTTTTTT.

The chain is built from TRBV19 and TRBJ2-7, with TRBD1 matching 10 bases. The V and J ends lost 8 bases and 3 bases, in that order; junction bases with no gene match: 4. This CDR3 is 13 amino acids long. Germline CDR1 is LNHDA and CDR2 is SQIVND (reference sequence). CDR3 loop: CASSTGGGYEQYF. DNA of the CDR3: TGTGCCAGTTCGACAGGGGGCGGCTACGAGCAGTACTTC.

This chain joins TRBV30 and TRBJ1-1; D not resolved. This CDR3 has 16 residues. Germline lookup yields CDR1 GTSNPN and CDR2 SVGIG (reference sequence). Trimming took off 0 bases at V and 5 bases at J, with 19 bases between the two ends. Here the CDR3 DNA reads TGTGCCTGGAGTGTTAGTGGGTATTGGGTCCGGACTGAAGCTTTCTTT. This translates into CAWSVSGYWVRTEAFF.

CDR3 loop: CASSVTGQGAEGYTF. In DNA form, the CDR3 reads TGCGCCAGCAGCGTCACGGGACAGGGGGCGGAGGGCTACACCTTC. The chain links TRBV5-1 to TRBJ1-2, with TRBD1 matching over 12 bases. The CDR3 extends over 15 amino acids. Trimming at V came to 4 bases and at J to 8 bases, leaving 9 bases not matched to a gene. Germline CDR1 SGHRS, CDR2 YFSETQ.

The chain is built from TRBV5-4 and TRBJ2-5; possibly TRBD1 for D (6 bases). V was clipped by 4 bases and J by 1 base, with 8 bases between them. CDR3 length equals 13 residues. Germline lookup yields CDR1 SGHNT and CDR2 YYREEE (reference sequence). The CDR3 coding sequence is TGTGCCAGCAGCGGGGGCTCCCAAGAGACCCAGTACTTC. Protein sequence: CASSGGSQETQYF.

The chain employs TRBV6-5 and TRBJ1-2, with a weak D call TRBD1 (6 bases). The CDR3 loop spans 14 amino acids. Germline V gene sequence: CDR1 MNHEY, CDR2 SVGAGI. Trimming cost V 1 base and J 6 bases, with 12 bases left between them. CDR3 in DNA: TGTGCCAGCAGTTACTTTGGGGGCTCGGATGGCTACACCTTC. Translation gives CASSYFGGSDGYTF.

This clone was picked up one time. In the same sample, other DNA sequences code for this CDR3. The gene calls are TRBV6-4 and TRBJ2-3, with a possible D match to TRBD1 (6 bases). The V end lost 8 bases, the J end lost 0 bases, and 15 bases lay between the germline ends. This CDR3 region has 15 residues. Germline V gene data show CDR1 as MRHNA and CDR2 as SNTAGT. CDR3 sequence reads: CASSLQGSSTDTQYF. The CDR3, as DNA: TGTGCCAGCTCCCTTCAGGGGTCTAGCACAGATACGCAGTATTTT.

V and J are TRBV27 and TRBJ1-2; no clear D gene. V was shortened by 1 base and J by 8 bases, with 17 bases between the two germline ends. This CDR3 comprises 15 residues. Per germline, CDR1 MNHEY and CDR2 SMNVEV (reference sequence). The chain's CDR3 is CASSLYPDDLRGYTF. CDR3 in DNA: TGTGCCAGCAGTTTATATCCGGATGATCTACGAGGCTACACCTTC.

The V gene is TRBV10-3, the J gene TRBJ2-4; 8 bases align to TRBD1. Germline CDR1 and CDR2: ENHRY and SYGVKD. The V gene end was trimmed by 0 bases and the J gene end by 8 bases; junction bases not matched to a gene: 9. CDR3 length equals 16 residues. The CDR3 is CAISESMGTGGDIQYF. In DNA form, the CDR3 reads TGTGCCATCAGTGAGTCGATGGGAACAGGGGGAGACATTCAGTACTTC.

V usage is TRBV9 and J usage is TRBJ2-2; unclear D gene. Looked up from germline, CDR1 is SGDLS and CDR2 is YYNGEE. V was trimmed by 1 base and J by 1 base, leaving 14 bases between them. The CDR3 length is 17 residues. CDR3 residues: CASSVFPGSLNTGELFF. DNA for the CDR3: TGTGCCAGCAGCGTATTCCCAGGAAGTTTGAACACCGGGGAGCTGTTTTTT.

On this clone: The sample carries other DNA sequences with the same CDR3. The V and J genes are TRBV5-1 and TRBJ2-2; D is uncertain. The CDR3 runs 15 residues. Germline CDR1 is SGHRS and CDR2 is YFSETQ. Trimming cost V 0 bases and J 0 bases, with 6 bases left between them. CDR3 region: CASSLVPPNTGELFF. In DNA form, the CDR3 reads TGCGCCAGCAGCTTGGTACCCCCGAACACCGGGGAGCTGTTTTTT.

This chain joins TRBV5-6 and TRBJ2-7, with 9 bases matching TRBD1. V lost 3 bases and J lost 3; bases outside the gene matches: 7. CDR3 length: 15 amino acids. From germline, CDR1 is SGHDT and CDR2 YYEEEE. CDR3: CASSSGGQGNYEQYF. CDR3 in DNA: TGTGCCAGCAGCTCCGGAGGACAGGGGAACTACGAGCAGTACTTC.

This clone has a handful of counts. The chain employs TRBV2 and TRBJ1-1, with D unclear. CDR1 and CDR2 from the germline V gene are SNHLY and FYNNEI. The length of the CDR3 is 13 residues. V was trimmed by 4 bases and J by 4 bases, leaving 10 bases between them. CDR3 coding DNA: TGTGCCAGCAGTGGGGTGAATAGCACTGAAGCTTTCTTT. Residues: CASSGVNSTEAFF.

The chain has TRBV5-8 and TRBJ2-5; TRBD2 aligns across 7 bases. Germline V gene sequence: CDR1 SGHTS, CDR2 YDEGEE. There are 13 residues in the CDR3. Trimming removed 2 bases from V and 5 bases from J; junction bases left unmatched: 3. CDR3 bases: TGTGCCAGCAGCTTTCAACTAGCGGAGACCCAGTACTTC. Translated: CASSFQLAETQYF.